Reported below is one TCR beta chain. The antigen remains unidentified. The Oncomine TCR Beta short-read assay generated sequence data from the DNA of cultured CD4+ T cells. TCRdb re-derived calls from the PCR reads in MiXCR, one entry per CDR3 protein. Of around 17,000 distinct CDR3 sequences in the sample, about 50% are singletons; the top ten hold 7% to 8.5%. Treatment specified: roughly 11-day PBMC culture with coronavirus spike peptide pools or control peptides (ViraFEST assay). V shed 1 base and J shed 0 bases, with 8 bases lying between them. The CDR3 covers 15 residues. Germline V gene sequence: CDR1 SGHVS, CDR2 FNYEAQ. The data are from a study of vaccination and CD4 T cells after COVID-19. Study outcomes and limitations: Convalescent patients saw a median roughly 90% of their reactive clones show up only after vaccination.

The sequenced sample was CD4+ T cells from blood, cultured in vitro. J is TRBJ2-3 and V is TRBV7-6; D unresolved. The TCR was taken from a human donor who had recovered from COVID-19. In DNA form, the CDR3 reads TGTGCCAGCAGCTTAGTCCCCTTTAGCACAGATACGCAGTATTTT. It translates to CASSLVPFSTDTQYF. Full variable domain (remainder filled in from reference TRBV7-6 and TRBJ2-3): GAGVSQSPRYKVTKRGQDVALRCDPISGHVSLYWYRQALGQGPEFLTYFNYEAQQDKSGLPNDRFSAERPEGSISTLTIQRTEQRDSAMYRCASSLVPFSTDTQYFGPGTRLTVL.